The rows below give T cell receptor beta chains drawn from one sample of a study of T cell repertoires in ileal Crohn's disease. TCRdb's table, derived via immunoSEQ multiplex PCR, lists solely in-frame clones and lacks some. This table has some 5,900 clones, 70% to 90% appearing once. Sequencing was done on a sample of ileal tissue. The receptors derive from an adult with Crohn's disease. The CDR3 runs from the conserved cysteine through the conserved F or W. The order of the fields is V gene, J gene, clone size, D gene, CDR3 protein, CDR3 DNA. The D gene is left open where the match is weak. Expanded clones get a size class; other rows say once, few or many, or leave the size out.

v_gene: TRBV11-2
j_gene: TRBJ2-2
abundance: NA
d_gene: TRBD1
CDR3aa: CASSLRDRDTGELFF
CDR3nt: TGTGCCAGCAGCTTAAGGGACAGGGACACCGGGGAGCTGTTTTTT

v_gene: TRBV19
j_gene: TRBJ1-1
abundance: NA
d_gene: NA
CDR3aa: CASSRTKNTEAFF
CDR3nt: TGTGCCAGTAGTCGGACAAAGAACACTGAAGCTTTCTTT

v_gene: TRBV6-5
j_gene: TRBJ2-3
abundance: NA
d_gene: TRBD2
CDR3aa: CATSSSGGRPDTQYF
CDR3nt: TGTGCCACCTCATCCAGCGGGGGCCGACCAGATACGCAGTATTTT

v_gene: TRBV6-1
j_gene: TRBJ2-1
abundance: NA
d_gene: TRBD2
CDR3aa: CASKELAGLNEQFF
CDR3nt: TGTGCCAGCAAAGAACTAGCGGGGCTGAATGAGCAGTTCTTC

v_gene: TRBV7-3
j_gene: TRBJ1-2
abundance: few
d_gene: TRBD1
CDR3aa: CASSSNGQGNYGYTF
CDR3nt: TGTGCCAGCAGCTCCAACGGACAGGGAAACTATGGCTACACCTTC

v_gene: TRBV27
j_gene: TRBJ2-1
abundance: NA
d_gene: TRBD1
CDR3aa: CASSRDRIYNEQFF
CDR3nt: TGTGCCAGCAGCAGGGACAGGATCTACAATGAGCAGTTCTTC

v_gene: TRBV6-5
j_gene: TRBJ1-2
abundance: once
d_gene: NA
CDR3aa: CASREGPNYGYTF
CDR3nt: TGTGCCTCCCGGGAGGGACCTAACTATGGCTACACCTTC

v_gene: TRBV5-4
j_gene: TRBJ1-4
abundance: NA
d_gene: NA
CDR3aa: CASSLGNRARNEKLFF
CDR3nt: TGTGCCAGCAGCTTGGGAAACAGGGCTAGGAATGAAAAACTGTTTTTT

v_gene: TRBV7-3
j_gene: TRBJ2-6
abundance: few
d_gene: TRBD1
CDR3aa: CASSFRQPGQGSGANVLTF
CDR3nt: TGTGCCAGCAGCTTCCGGCAACCGGGACAGGGCTCTGGGGCCAACGTCCTGACTTTC

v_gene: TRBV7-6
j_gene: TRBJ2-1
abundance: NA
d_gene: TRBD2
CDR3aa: CASSFGGGPYNEQFF
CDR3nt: TGTGCCAGCAGCTTCGGCGGGGGGCCTTACAATGAGCAGTTCTTC

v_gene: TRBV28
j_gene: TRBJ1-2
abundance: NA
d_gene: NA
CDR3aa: CASSLPTYGYTF
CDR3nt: TGTGCCAGCAGTCTACCCACCTATGGCTACACCTTC

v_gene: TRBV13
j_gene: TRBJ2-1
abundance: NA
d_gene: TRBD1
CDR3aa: CASSSYGTGAPGEQFF
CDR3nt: TGCGCCAGCAGCTCCTACGGGACAGGGGCCCCAGGTGAGCAGTTCTTC

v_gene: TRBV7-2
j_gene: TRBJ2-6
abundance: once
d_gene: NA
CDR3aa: CAGGRYSGANVLTF
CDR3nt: TGTGCCGGAGGACGGTACTCTGGGGCCAACGTCCTGACTTTC

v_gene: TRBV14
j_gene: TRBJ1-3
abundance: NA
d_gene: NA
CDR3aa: CASSRTGLSGNTIYF
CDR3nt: TGTGCCAGCAGCCGAACAGGCTTATCTGGAAACACCATATATTTT

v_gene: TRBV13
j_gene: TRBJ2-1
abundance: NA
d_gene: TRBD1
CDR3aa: CASSSYGTGAPGEQFF
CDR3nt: TGTGCCAGCAGCTCCTACGGGACAGGGGCCCCAGGTGAGCAGTTCTTC

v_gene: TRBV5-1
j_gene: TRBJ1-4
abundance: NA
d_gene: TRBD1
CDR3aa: CASSSVPSGTGGTNEKLFF
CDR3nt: TGCGCCAGCAGCTCAGTCCCCTCCGGGACAGGGGGCACTAATGAAAAACTGTTTTTT

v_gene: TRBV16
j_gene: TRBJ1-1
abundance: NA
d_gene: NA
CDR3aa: CASSQLQGNTEAFF
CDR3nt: TGTGCCAGCAGCCAGCTACAGGGTAACACTGAAGCTTTCTTT

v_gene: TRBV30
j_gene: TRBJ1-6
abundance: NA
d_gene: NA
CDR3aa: CAWSKDFRGAPLHF
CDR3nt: TGTGCCTGGAGTAAGGACTTCCGCGGGGCACCCCTCCACTTT

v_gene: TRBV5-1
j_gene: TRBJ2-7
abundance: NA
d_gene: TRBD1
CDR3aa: CASSLGVQGARSYEQYF
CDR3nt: TGCGCCAGCAGCTTGGGAGTTCAGGGGGCGCGGTCATACGAGCAGTACTTC